This T cell receptor (beta chain) stems from a study of immune evolution from preneoplasia to lung adenocarcinoma. This clone was observed a handful of times. Generated by immunoSEQ multiplex PCR, the TCRdb table keeps only in-frame clones and is missing some. The data show 6,000 or so clones, 70% to 80% seen once. The CDR3 is 13 amino acids. The germline CDR1 and CDR2 sequences are SGHNT and YYREEE (reference sequence). The germline V and J ends were trimmed by 4 bases and 0 bases, with 5 bases remaining between them. This receptor was identified in a person aged 55-85 years with lung adenocarcinoma. This rearrangement joins TRBV5-4 to TRBJ1-5; D ambiguous. The specimen sequenced was FFPE adjacent normal lung tissue. CDR3 loop: CASSLDSNQPQHF. CDR3 DNA: TGTGCCAGCAGCCTCGATAGCAATCAGCCCCAGCATTTT.